A single T cell receptor beta chain is shown here with its context. The data were taken from a study of blood T cell repertoires in COVID-19. Looking at the study overall: From the United States, Italy and Spain came samples of acute and convalescent COVID-19. From T cells, B-cell-depleted T cells, or PBMCs came the material, which was cDNA or gDNA.

Per the original methods: It was from reference gene primer amplification that nucleated cell counts were estimated. Repertoires were generated with immunoSEQ multiplex PCR, while TCRdb's copy carries only in-frame clones and drops some. V and J calls and clone size follow that table, whereas D and trimming were derived from the DNA. The sample carries about 75,000 clones, 85% to 90% recorded once. From germline, CDR1 is SGHRS and CDR2 YFSETQ. This CDR3 has 15 residues. Specimen: peripheral blood. The chain is built from TRBV5-1 and TRBJ2-7, with D possibly matching TRBD2 (6 bases). Matching the DNA end better, TRBJ2-1 makes the J call doubtful. The TCR comes from a human donor in a cohort sampled during active COVID-19. The CDR3 DNA reads as TGCGCCAGCAGCTTGGTTGCGGGATCCTCTGCTGAGCAGTTCTTC. Translating gives CASSLVAGSSAEQFF.